The clone carrying this TCR beta chain turned up a few times. Its antigen is still unknown. This specimen belongs to a study of Ad26.COV2.S vaccination and SARS-CoV-2 variants. Study summary: Once or twice, 56 days apart, Ad26.COV2.S was delivered intramuscularly.

The treatment: around 19 received Ad26.COV2.S at low or high dose, single or two shots; roughly 5 received placebo; per-sample allocation not given. The study sampled participants on day 63 after the first vaccine or placebo injection. An adult donor aged 18-55 years was enrolled in Boston. CDR3 length: 15 amino acids. In germline, CDR1 is GTSNPN, CDR2 SVGIG (reference sequence). Trimming removed 0 bases from V and 3 bases from J; junction bases left unmatched: 5. General study points: After vaccination, substantial breadth of spike-specific CD8+ and CD4+ responses was reported. Placebo and vaccine recipients had non-spike TCR breadth that was similar.

TCRdb's copy holds only in-frame clones and misses some; the assay was immunoSEQ multiplex PCR. This sample has about half a million clones; approximately 90% occur once, and the top ten carry approximately 1.7%. The source material was peripheral blood, sampled in a trial of Ad26.COV2.S vaccine versus placebo. This TCR was sampled from a person aged 18-65 years who received the Ad26.COV2.S COVID-19 vaccine or a placebo. The chain links TRBV30 to TRBJ2-1, with 7 bases matching TRBD2. CDR3 coding DNA: TGTGCCTGGAGTGTACGAAGCGGGATCTACAATGAGCAGTTCTTC. As protein: CAWSVRSGIYNEQFF.